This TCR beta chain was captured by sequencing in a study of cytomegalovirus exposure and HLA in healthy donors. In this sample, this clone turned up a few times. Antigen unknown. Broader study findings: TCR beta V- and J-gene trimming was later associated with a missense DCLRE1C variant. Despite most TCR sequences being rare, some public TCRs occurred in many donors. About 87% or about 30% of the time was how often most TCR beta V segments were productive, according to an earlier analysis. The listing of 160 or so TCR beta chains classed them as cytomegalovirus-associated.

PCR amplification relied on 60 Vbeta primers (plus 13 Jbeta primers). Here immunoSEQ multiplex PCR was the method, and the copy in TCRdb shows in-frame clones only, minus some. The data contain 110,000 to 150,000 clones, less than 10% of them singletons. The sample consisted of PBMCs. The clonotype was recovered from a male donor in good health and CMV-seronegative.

CDR3 nucleotides: TGTGCCTGGAGGGTTAGCGGCTACAATGAGCAGTTCTTC. This gives the protein CAWRVSGYNEQFF. This sequence joins TRBV30 and TRBJ2-1; D might be TRBD2 (6 bases). CDR1 GTSNPN and CDR2 SVGIG come from the germline V gene (reference sequence). This CDR3 spans 13 amino acids. With 3 bases removed from V and 3 bases from J, the gap between germline ends came to 9 bases.